This T cell receptor beta chain was identified during a study of vaccination and CD4 T cells after COVID-19. About the research overall: Recovered-phase convalescent patients showed SARS-CoV-2 positivity by nasal swab PCR; roughly ten were mild, one severe.

CD4+ T cells that had been cultured provided DNA sequenced with the Oncomine TCR Beta short-read assay. It was from cultured CD4+ T cells that genomic DNA was extracted. A single record per CDR3 protein comes from TCRdb applying MiXCR to the PCR reads. The sample lists 6,500 to 10,000 distinct CDR3 sequences, about two thirds occurring once. This clonotype is termed large. Its matching antigen is unknown. Stated treatment: approximately nine-day PBMC culture with coronavirus spike peptide pools or control peptides (ViraFEST assay). The material was cultured CD4+ T cells from blood, obtained after SARS-CoV-2 vaccination. The receptor's source is a human donor with COVID-19.

CDR3 region: CASSEYGGGNLGGKNIQYF. For the CDR3, the DNA is TGTGCCAGCAGTGAATACGGGGGGGGGAACTTAGGAGGCAAAAACATTCAGTACTTC. The genes are TRBV2 and TRBJ2-4; 8 positions match TRBD2. V was pared by 2 bases and J by 3 bases, with 15 bases of the junction left unmatched. Germline assignment: CDR1 SNHLY and CDR2 FYNNEI. CDR3 length: 19 residues.